Following are 14 T cell receptor beta chains from one sample sequenced in a study of OX40 agonist ivuxolimab in advanced cancers. TCRdb keeps only in-frame clones here, not all; method: immunoSEQ multiplex PCR. The table records tens of thousands of clones, around 85% of them present only once. The sequences come from CD4+ or CD8+ T cells sorted from blood, collected in a trial of the OX40 agonist ivuxolimab. These receptors all come from an adult with an advanced solid tumor such as melanoma, head and neck, liver or kidney cancer.

CDR3 DNA: TGTGCCAGCAGGGGGACGCGAGACCAGCCCCAGCATTTT. It translates to CASRGTRDQPQHF. The rearrangement links TRBV6-1 to TRBJ1-5, with a tentative D call TRBD1 (5 bases). The CDR3 is made up of 13 amino acids. Germline CDR1 reads MNHNS; CDR2 reads SASEGT. V was pared by 6 bases and J by 7 bases, with 13 bases between.

The rearrangement uses TRBV27 and TRBJ1-1; D not resolved. Germline V lookup: CDR1 MNHEY, CDR2 SMNVEV (reference sequence). The V end was cut by 3 bases, the J end by 4 bases, with 15 bases between. The CDR3 is made up of 15 amino acids. CDR3 loop: CASSFAGWYSTEAFF. The CDR3 nucleotides read TGTGCCAGCAGTTTCGCGGGGTGGTATAGCACTGAAGCTTTCTTT.

The CDR3 loop is CSAGGAAQYF. The CDR3 DNA reads as TGCAGTGCAGGGGGGGCGGCGCAGTACTTC. V is TRBV20-1 and J is TRBJ2-7, with D maybe TRBD2 (7 bases). With 6 bases removed from V and 9 bases from J, the gap between germline ends came to 12 bases. Germline values: CDR1 DFQATT, CDR2 SNEGSKA (reference sequence). CDR3 size: 10 residues.

The rearrangement joins TRBV2 to TRBJ1-1; D is uncertain. V lost 6 bases to trimming and J lost 2 bases, with 4 bases between them. Germline CDR1 is SNHLY and CDR2 is FYNNEI. There are 11 residues in the CDR3. DNA for the CDR3: TGTGCCAGCAGCCCCAACACTGAAGCTTTCTTT. Translation gives CASSPNTEAFF.

The chain links TRBV6-4 to TRBJ2-2, with D possibly matching TRBD2 (5 bases). Germline loops: CDR1 MRHNA, CDR2 SNTAGT. The V end lost 6 bases, the J end lost 4 bases, and 12 bases lay between the germline ends. This CDR3 is 14 amino acids long. In nucleotides, the CDR3 is TGTGCCAGCAGACGGGATTGGAGCACCGGGGAGCTGTTTTTT. This translates into CASRRDWSTGELFF.

The CDR3 DNA reads TGTGCCAGCTCAACCGCTACCGAGGCTAACTATGGCTACACCTTC. This sequence encodes CASSTATEANYGYTF. The V call is TRBV18, the J call TRBJ1-2; D is uncertain. CDR3 length: 15 amino acids. Deletions cut 5 bases from V and 0 bases from J, with 13 bases between. Per the germline V gene, CDR1 is KGHSH and CDR2 is LQKENI.

The chain employs TRBV5-1 and TRBJ1-2; D remains unclear. The CDR3 contains 13 residues. Trimming left V 1 base short and J 8 bases short, with 12 bases between. CDR1 is SGHRS, CDR2 YFSETQ, per germline. This CDR3 reads CASSLRGGDGYTF. Written as DNA, the CDR3 is TGCGCCAGCAGCTTGCGGGGAGGCGACGGCTACACCTTC.

This clone appeared a single time. This chain uses TRBV7-3 with TRBJ2-3, with TRBD2 identical over 8 bases. Germline CDR1 reads SGHTA; CDR2 reads FQGTGA. V dropped 2 bases and J dropped 3; count of bases not matched to a gene: 7. This CDR3 region has 16 residues. CDR3 amino acids: CASSLLPGGATDTQYF. The CDR3 DNA follows: TGTGCCAGCAGCTTACTCCCCGGGGGGGCGACAGATACGCAGTATTTT. Supplemented by reference TRBV7-3 and TRBJ2-3, the full variable domain reads GAGVSQTPSNKVTEKGKYVELRCDPISGHTALYWYRQSLGQGPEFLIYFQGTGAADDSGLPNDRFFAVRPEGSVSTLKIQRTERGDSAVYLCASSLLPGGATDTQYFGPGTRLTVL.

The chain links TRBV5-1 to TRBJ2-1; 8 bases map to TRBD2. V dropped 4 bases and J dropped 8; count of bases not matched to a gene: 17. The CDR3 consists of 17 residues. Germline assignment: CDR1 SGHRS and CDR2 YFSETQ. Written as DNA, the CDR3 is TGCGCCAGCAGCGTCGCGAGGGCGGGGGGTAGGAGGGATGAGCAGTTCTTC. Its translation is CASSVARAGGRRDEQFF.

The gene calls are TRBV9 and TRBJ1-2; TRBD1 agrees at 7 bases. Per germline, CDR1 SGDLS and CDR2 YYNGEE. Unmatched junction bases numbered 7, after V lost 0 bases and J lost 2 bases. The length of the CDR3 is 16 residues. CDR3 region: CASSVATGQANYGYTF. The CDR3 coding sequence is TGTGCCAGCAGCGTAGCTACTGGACAGGCCAACTATGGCTACACCTTC.

This chain uses TRBV29-1 with TRBJ2-1, with 8 bases matching TRBD2. This CDR3 has 14 amino acids. CDR1 is SQVTM and CDR2 is ANQGSEA in the germline V gene. J gave up 9 bases and V 5 bases, and 12 bases lay outside the gene matches. CDR3 nucleotides: TGCAGCGTTCCTGCGGGGGGTTCCTACGGTGAGCAGTTCTTC. Its translation: CSVPAGGSYGEQFF.

This chain links TRBV5-1 with TRBJ1-3, with unresolved D. The germline V gene encodes CDR1 SGHRS and CDR2 YFSETQ. The CDR3 covers 16 residues. Trimming took off 0 bases at V and 0 bases at J, with 10 bases between the two ends. The CDR3 sequence: CASSLARLSSGNTIYF. The CDR3, as DNA: TGCGCCAGCAGCTTGGCCAGGCTCAGCTCTGGAAACACCATATATTTT.

CDR3 DNA: TGTGCCAGCAGCTTAGGCCTTCAGGGCTATGGCTACACCTTC. Translating it yields CASSLGLQGYGYTF. V gene TRBV7-2 combines with J gene TRBJ1-2, with D perhaps matching TRBD1 (5 bases). CDR3 length: 14 residues. V was pared by 1 base and J by 4 bases, with 10 bases between. Germline V gene sequence: CDR1 SGHTA, CDR2 FQGNSA. Looking up the rest from reference TRBV7-2 and TRBJ1-2 gives the full variable domain: GAGVSQSPSNKVTEKGKDVELRCDPISGHTALYWYRQSLGQGLEFLIYFQGNSAPDKSGLPSDRFSAERTGGSVSTLTIQRTQQEDSAVYLCASSLGLQGYGYTFGSGTRLTVV.

This rearrangement joins TRBV5-6 to TRBJ1-1; tentative D call: TRBD1 (5 bases). The V and J ends lost 5 bases and 1 base respectively, with 9 bases between them. Germline CDR1 SGHDT, CDR2 YYEEEE. The CDR3 covers 13 residues. CDR3 DNA sequence: TGTGCCAGCAGTCCAGGGAAGAACACTGAAGCTTTCTTT. Its protein is CASSPGKNTEAFF.